Below, 19 T cell receptor beta chains from the same sample are listed, as sequenced in a study of cytomegalovirus exposure and HLA in healthy donors. Use of 60 Vbeta and 13 Jbeta primers characterized the PCR. Data came from immunoSEQ multiplex PCR; TCRdb stores just in-frame clones and leaves some out. The table has around 200,000 clones, roughly four fifths seen once; the top ten hold roughly 1.6%. Sequenced: PBMCs. All receptors derive from a middle-aged man in good health and CMV-seronegative.

The rearrangement joins TRBV7-2 to TRBJ1-5; D possibly corresponds to TRBD1 (6 bases). The germline V and J ends were trimmed by 1 base and 4 bases, with 8 bases remaining between them. Germline lookup yields CDR1 SGHTA and CDR2 FQGNSA. The CDR3 runs to 14 residues. The CDR3 sequence is CASSLGDTNQPQHF. CDR3 sequence (DNA): TGTGCCAGCAGCTTAGGGGACACAAATCAGCCCCAGCATTTT.

Regarding this clone: The germline gene is not matched at one end of the junction; a read error may be the cause. The CDR3 region is CSSSLGDTYSNQPQHF. CDR3 bases: TGTTCCAGCAGCTTAGGCGACACCTATAGCAATCAGCCCCAGCATTTT. J is TRBJ1-5 and V is TRBV7-9; D call uncertain. The CDR3 length is 16 residues. The germline gives CDR1 SEHNR, CDR2 FQNEAQ (reference sequence).

The gene calls are TRBV28 and TRBJ2-7; 10 nucleotides align to TRBD1. The CDR3 runs to 14 residues. With 7 bases clipped from V and 4 bases from J, the junction kept 7 bases outside the gene matches. Germline V lookup: CDR1 MDHEN, CDR2 SYDVKM. The DNA of the CDR3 is TGTGCCAGCACTACCGGGACAGGGGTTTACGAGCAGTACTTC. Its translation: CASTTGTGVYEQYF.

The chain recombines TRBV20-1 with TRBJ1-1; D gene ambiguous. The CDR3 totals 11 residues. Trimming cost V 3 bases and J 12 bases, with 14 bases left between them. From germline, CDR1 is DFQATT and CDR2 SNEGSKA (reference sequence). CDR3 region: CSARGSDGTFF. The DNA for the CDR3 is TGCAGTGCTAGGGGTTCGGACGGGACTTTCTTT.

This clone was observed once. This chain joins TRBV19 and TRBJ1-1; weak D call: TRBD1 (5 bases). Trimming removed 7 bases at V and 7 bases at J, with 13 bases between. Germline V gives CDR1 LNHDA, CDR2 SQIVND (reference sequence). This CDR3 is built from 12 residues. The DNA for the CDR3 is TGTGCCAGTATGGGGAAGGGGCTTGAAGCTTTCTTT. It yields the protein CASMGKGLEAFF.

This chain links TRBV4-3 with TRBJ1-6, with no clear D. Germline CDR1 is LGHNA and CDR2 is YSLEER. The CDR3 length is 17 residues. V gave up 1 base and J gave up 0 bases, with 10 bases separating them. The CDR3 here is CASSQGQFSSYNSPLHF. The CDR3 DNA reads as TGCGCCAGCAGCCAAGGCCAGTTCAGCTCCTATAATTCACCCCTCCACTTT.

This clone appeared a single time. This chain links TRBV7-8 with TRBJ2-3, with 16 bases fitting TRBD2. V dropped 5 bases and J dropped 3; count of bases not matched to a gene: 11. The CDR3 has 19 amino acids. Germline V gene lookup returns CDR1 SGHVS and CDR2 FQNEAQ. The CDR3 DNA is TGTGCCAGCAGCGGGCGTTTCACGGGACTAGCGGGAGGGACAGATACGCAGTATTTT. This translates into CASSGRFTGLAGGTDTQYF.

The V and J genes are TRBV9 and TRBJ2-1, with TRBD2 matching over 13 bases. This CDR3 is 16 amino acids long. Per the germline V gene, CDR1 is SGDLS and CDR2 is YYNGEE. The J segment lost 4 bases and the V segment lost 3 bases, leaving 4 bases of the junction unmatched. CDR3 coding DNA: TGTGCCAGCAGCGAGGGGACTAGCGGGGCTTACAATGAGCAGTTCTTC. It is translated as CASSEGTSGAYNEQFF.

In DNA form, the CDR3 reads TGTGCCAGCAGCGGGGACTTCGGCCCCTACAATGAGCAGTTCTTC. Its protein product is CASSGDFGPYNEQFF. The rearrangement uses TRBV11-2 and TRBJ2-1; weak D call: TRBD2 (6 bases). The CDR3 loop spans 15 amino acids. V lost 5 bases, J lost 2 bases, and 13 bases lay in between. In germline, CDR1 is SGHAT, CDR2 FQNNGV.

The chain recombines TRBV18 with TRBJ2-7; D is ambiguous. V shed 0 bases and J shed 0 bases, with 12 bases lying between them. Germline V gene lookup returns CDR1 KGHSH and CDR2 LQKENI. CDR3 length: 16 amino acids. CDR3 residues: CASSPPSGAASYEQYF. CDR3 nucleotide sequence: TGTGCCAGCTCACCACCGTCAGGCGCTGCCTCCTACGAGCAGTACTTC.

The chain uses TRBV28 and TRBJ2-1; 7 positions match TRBD2. The J segment lost 6 bases and the V segment lost 6 bases, leaving 14 bases of the junction unmatched. Germline assignment: CDR1 MDHEN and CDR2 SYDVKM. The CDR3 totals 16 residues. CDR3 protein: CASSYPGLQPPNEQFF. The CDR3 bases are TGTGCCAGCAGCTATCCGGGACTACAGCCCCCCAATGAGCAGTTCTTC.

The chain combines TRBV28 with TRBJ2-7, with a weak D call TRBD1 (6 bases). There are 16 residues in the CDR3. Germline V lookup: CDR1 MDHEN, CDR2 SYDVKM. The V gene lost 6 bases and the J gene lost 3 bases, with 21 bases spanning the gap. The CDR3 DNA follows: TGTGCCAGCAGCAGATCAGGGGCCCCTAACCTCTACGAGCAGTACTTC. It encodes CASSRSGAPNLYEQYF.

This chain connects TRBV7-2 to TRBJ2-5; TRBD2 matches at 13 bases. The end of the DNA aligns better with TRBJ2-7, so the J call may be wrong. The germline V gene encodes CDR1 SGHTA and CDR2 FQGNSA. This CDR3 contains 15 residues. The DNA for the CDR3 is TGTGCCAGCAGCCTGGGACTAGCGGGACCGTACGAGCAGTACTTC. Protein sequence: CASSLGLAGPYEQYF.

The rearrangement uses TRBV7-8 and TRBJ1-5, with 7 bases fitting TRBD1. In germline, CDR1 is SGHVS, CDR2 FQNEAQ. J lost 5 bases, V lost 3 bases, and 4 bases had no gene match. This CDR3 is built from 14 residues. The CDR3 sequence: CASSLDRFYQPQHF. CDR3 coding DNA: TGTGCCAGCAGCTTGGACAGGTTCTATCAGCCCCAGCATTTT.

The chain joins TRBV28 to TRBJ1-5; a possible D gene is TRBD1 (5 bases). V dropped 6 bases and J dropped 4 bases, with 10 bases sitting between them. The CDR3 has 13 amino acids. From germline, CDR1 is MDHEN and CDR2 SYDVKM. The CDR3 loop is CASSGTLNQPQHF. CDR3 bases: TGTGCCAGCAGCGGGACTTTAAATCAGCCCCAGCATTTT.

This clone was observed a few times. The rearrangement uses TRBV6-5 and TRBJ1-1, with 7 nucleotides matching TRBD1. With V trimmed by 5 bases and J by 1 base, 1 base remained unmatched. The length of the CDR3 is 13 residues. Germline values: CDR1 MNHEY, CDR2 SVGAGI. The CDR3 DNA reads TGTGCCAGCAGTCGGACAGGGAACACTGAAGCTTTCTTT. This encodes CASSRTGNTEAFF.

This clone was detected only a few times. The rearrangement uses TRBV14 and TRBJ2-7, with 11 bases fitting TRBD2. CDR3 length equals 17 residues. V was clipped by 4 bases and J by 7 bases; unmatched bases: 15. Germline CDR1 is SGHDN and CDR2 is FVKESK. The DNA of the CDR3 is TGTGCCAGCAGCCGGGGAGGAGGTAGCGGGAGGGCCCGGGAGCAGTACTTC. Translation gives CASSRGGGSGRAREQYF.

This chain links TRBV4-2 with TRBJ1-5; D is perhaps TRBD1 (5 bases). V was pared by 1 base and J by 7 bases, with 11 bases between. This CDR3 has 14 amino acids. The germline CDR1 and CDR2 sequences are LGHNA and YNFKEQ. CDR3 bases: TGTGCCAGCAGCCAAGTGGGGGGGAGGCAGCCCCAGCATTTT. It translates to CASSQVGGRQPQHF.

Turning to this clone: At one end the junction does not follow the germline gene, possibly because of a read error. The V call is TRBV7-9, the J call TRBJ1-1, with D possibly being TRBD1 (6 bases). This CDR3 spans 15 amino acids. From germline, CDR1 is SEHNR and CDR2 FQNEAQ (reference sequence). CDR3 bases: TGTTCCAGCAGCTTCCGACAGGCCCCGAACACTGGAGCTTTCTTT. It specifies CSSSFRQAPNTGAFF.